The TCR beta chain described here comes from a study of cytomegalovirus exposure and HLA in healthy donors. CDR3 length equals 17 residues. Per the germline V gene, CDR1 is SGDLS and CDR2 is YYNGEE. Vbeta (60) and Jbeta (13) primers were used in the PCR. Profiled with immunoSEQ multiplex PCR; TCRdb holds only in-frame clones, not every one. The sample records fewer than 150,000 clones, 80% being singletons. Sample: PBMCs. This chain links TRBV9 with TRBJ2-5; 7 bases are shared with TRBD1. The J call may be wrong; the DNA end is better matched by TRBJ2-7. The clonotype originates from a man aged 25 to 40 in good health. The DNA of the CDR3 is TGTGCCAGCAGCGGGCGGCCGGAAGGGACAGATTCCATCGAGCAGTACTTC. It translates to CASSGRPEGTDSIEQYF.